These 22 T cell receptor beta chains originate from one sample sequenced in a study of blood T cell repertoires in COVID-19. The method was immunoSEQ multiplex PCR; TCRdb's version includes in-frame clones alone and lacks a portion of them. The sample comprises about 160,000 clones, roughly 84% of which are singletons, and 15% to 20% rests with the top ten. The sample consisted of PBMCs or T cells enriched from blood (not recorded which). Receptor source: a man aged 55-75 years who had recovered from COVID-19.

V and J are TRBV29-1 and TRBJ1-4; 7 bases map to TRBD1. The germline V gene has CDR1 SQVTM and CDR2 ANQGSEA. The junction had 9 bases not matched to a gene; V was cut back by 4 bases and J by 7 bases. The CDR3 loop spans 14 amino acids. The CDR3 nucleotides are TGCAGCGTTGGCCGCGGGGACAGTGGTGAAAAACTGTTTTTT. Protein sequence: CSVGRGDSGEKLFF.

In this sample, this clone turned up many times. The rearrangement joins TRBV19 to TRBJ2-1, with D maybe TRBD2 (5 bases). The CDR3 has 16 amino acids. In germline, CDR1 is LNHDA, CDR2 SQIVND (reference sequence). V lost 7 bases, J lost 7 bases, and 23 bases lay in between. In DNA form, the CDR3 reads TGTGCCAGTACCCCCCCCAAAGGGCGGGTTCGGAATGAGCAGTTCTTC. Its protein product is CASTPPKGRVRNEQFF. Supplemented by reference TRBV19 and TRBJ2-1, the full variable domain reads DGGITQSPKYLFRKEGQNVTLSCEQNLNHDAMYWYRQDPGQGLRLIYYSQIVNDFQKGDIAEGYSVSREKKESFPLTVTSAQKNPTAFYLCASTPPKGRVRNEQFFGPGTRLTVL.

This rearrangement joins TRBV4-1 to TRBJ1-6; D remains unclear. CDR3 length equals 14 residues. V was clipped by 1 base and J by 10 bases, with 11 bases between them. The germline V gene encodes CDR1 MGHRA and CDR2 YSYEKL. The CDR3 DNA follows: TGCGCCAGCAGCCAAGGATACGGAGGATCACCCCTCCACTTT. This translates into CASSQGYGGSPLHF.

This clone was picked up one time. The genes are TRBV19 and TRBJ2-1; 7 nucleotides agree with TRBD1. The CDR3 is 15 amino acids. Germline V CDR1 and CDR2: LNHDA, SQIVND (reference sequence). Losses at the gene ends were 4 bases for V and 6 bases for J; bases not matched to a gene: 9. CDR3 DNA sequence: TGTGCCAGTAGTACAACCGGGACAGCGATCAATGAGCAGTTCTTC. Translation gives CASSTTGTAINEQFF.

V usage is TRBV11-2 and J usage is TRBJ1-5, with D possibly TRBD1 on 5 matching bases. Trimming took off 4 bases at V and 10 bases at J, with 14 bases between the two ends. Germline V gene data show CDR1 as SGHAT and CDR2 as FQNNGV. The CDR3 contains 13 residues. CDR3 DNA: TGTGCCAGCAGCTATAGGCCGGGGGGACCCCAGCATTTT. Amino acids: CASSYRPGGPQHF.

This sequence joins TRBV5-5 and TRBJ2-1, with 7 bases fitting TRBD1. The V gene's germline CDR1 is SGHKS and CDR2 YYEKEE (reference sequence). After removal of 0 bases from V and 6 bases from J, the junction contained 6 bases not matched to a gene. The CDR3 loop spans 15 amino acids. The chain's CDR3 is CASSLGGGWGNEQFF. The CDR3 DNA reads as TGTGCCAGCAGCTTGGGAGGGGGCTGGGGCAATGAGCAGTTCTTC.

This clone was picked up one time. The chain has TRBV9 and TRBJ2-1, with 12 bases identical to TRBD2. The CDR3 runs to 17 residues. The germline V gene encodes CDR1 SGDLS and CDR2 YYNGEE. V lost 0 bases to trimming and J lost 7 bases; unmatched junction nucleotides: 8. The CDR3 is CASSVGVTLAGGNEQFF. CDR3 bases: TGTGCCAGCAGCGTAGGGGTAACCCTAGCGGGGGGGAATGAGCAGTTCTTC.

This sequence joins TRBV24-1 and TRBJ2-1; 7 nucleotides align to TRBD2. The junction had 4 bases not matched to a gene; V was cut back by 9 bases and J by 0 bases. There are 14 residues in the CDR3. CDR1 KGHDR and CDR2 SFDVKD come from the germline V gene. CDR3 DNA: TGTGCCACCCGAGCGGGAAGCTCCTACAATGAGCAGTTCTTC. It is translated as CATRAGSSYNEQFF.

The J gene is TRBJ2-7, the V gene TRBV27; D remains ambiguous. Germline CDR1 is MNHEY and CDR2 is SMNVEV (reference sequence). This CDR3 has 14 residues. V was clipped by 3 bases and J by 7 bases, with 16 bases between them. The DNA for the CDR3 is TGTGCCAGCAGTTTCGATATCCTACGAGGTGAGCAGTACTTC. It specifies CASSFDILRGEQYF.

The genes are TRBV5-1 and TRBJ2-7; 7 bases line up with TRBD2. This CDR3 is built from 15 residues. Germline assignment: CDR1 SGHRS and CDR2 YFSETQ. The V segment lost 2 bases and the J segment 1 base; nucleotides outside the gene matches: 6. The DNA of the CDR3 is TGCGCCAGCAGCTTTGGTCCAGCGGGATCCTACGAGCAGTACTTC. It encodes CASSFGPAGSYEQYF.

V usage is TRBV6-6 and J usage is TRBJ2-3; 11 nucleotides line up with TRBD1. The CDR3 runs 16 residues. The germline gives CDR1 MNHNY, CDR2 SVGAGI (reference sequence). With V trimmed by 4 bases and J by 0 bases, 3 bases remained unmatched. CDR3: CASSSRDRGSTDTQYF. The CDR3 DNA reads TGTGCCAGCAGTTCGAGGGACAGGGGGAGCACAGATACGCAGTATTTT.

V usage is TRBV5-1 and J usage is TRBJ2-3, with a tentative D call TRBD2 (6 bases). V was clipped by 3 bases and J by 1 base, with 15 bases between them. The germline V gene encodes CDR1 SGHRS and CDR2 YFSETQ. CDR3 length: 16 amino acids. This CDR3 reads CASSSWRGDGTDTQYF. In nucleotides, the CDR3 is TGCGCCAGCAGCTCCTGGCGGGGCGACGGCACAGATACGCAGTATTTT.

This chain joins TRBV7-9 and TRBJ2-2; D perhaps matches TRBD2 (5 bases). CDR3 length: 15 residues. V gave up 2 bases and J gave up 4 bases, with 11 bases separating them. Germline CDR1 and CDR2: SEHNR and FQNEAQ (reference sequence). In DNA, the CDR3 is TGTGCCAGCAGCTTAACCCCCCGGGGCACCGGGGAGCTGTTTTTT. The encoded protein is CASSLTPRGTGELFF. Full variable domain (missing parts from reference TRBV7-9 and TRBJ2-2): DTGVSQNPRHKITKRGQNVTFRCDPISEHNRLYWYRQTLGQGPEFLTYFQNEAQLEKSRLLSDRFSAERPKGSFSTLEIQRTEQGDSAMYLCASSLTPRGTGELFFGEGSRLTVL.

This clone was detected only once. V usage is TRBV5-4 and J usage is TRBJ1-1; D is possibly TRBD1 (6 bases). The V gene lost 3 bases and the J gene lost 3 bases, with 15 bases spanning the gap. Germline-derived CDR1 and CDR2 are SGHNT and YYREEE (reference sequence). This CDR3 comprises 15 residues. The CDR3 loop reads CASSYRTGLDTEAFF. CDR3 bases: TGTGCCAGCAGCTATCGCACAGGGTTGGACACTGAAGCTTTCTTT. The complete variable domain, with remaining parts taken from reference TRBV5-4 and TRBJ1-1, reads ETGVTQSPTHLIKTRGQQVTLRCSSQSGHNTVSWYQQALGQGPQFIFQYYREEENGRGNFPPRFSGLQFPNYSSELNVNALELDDSALYLCASSYRTGLDTEAFFGQGTRLTVV.

V is TRBV5-1 and J is TRBJ2-3; the D gene is possibly TRBD2 (5 bases). This CDR3 spans 15 amino acids. Trimming cost V 4 bases and J 3 bases, with 15 bases left between them. Looked up from germline, CDR1 is SGHRS and CDR2 is YFSETQ. Written as DNA, the CDR3 is TGCGCCAGCAGCCGTGGACCACTAGTTACAGATACGCAGTATTTT. Protein product: CASSRGPLVTDTQYF.

This chain connects TRBV20-1 to TRBJ2-1, with D hard to call. The V gene lost 3 bases and the J gene lost 3 bases, with 12 bases spanning the gap. Germline CDR1 reads DFQATT; CDR2 reads SNEGSKA (reference sequence). The CDR3 consists of 14 residues. CDR3 protein: CSASGQVGYNEQFF. CDR3 bases: TGCAGTGCTAGTGGCCAGGTAGGCTACAATGAGCAGTTCTTC.

The gene calls are TRBV2 and TRBJ1-3; TRBD1 aligns across 8 bases. The CDR3 length is 14 residues. The V and J ends lost 4 bases and 3 bases, in that order; junction bases with no gene match: 2. Looked up from germline, CDR1 is SNHLY and CDR2 is FYNNEI. CDR3 DNA: TGTGCCAGCAGTGGGACAGGGAGTGGAAACACCATATATTTT. It encodes CASSGTGSGNTIYF. Complete variable domain (other parts from reference TRBV2 and TRBJ1-3): EPEVTQTPSHQVTQMGQEVILRCVPISNHLYFYWYRQILGQKVEFLVSFYNNEISEKSEIFDDQFSVERPDGSNFTLKIRSTKLEDSAMYFCASSGTGSGNTIYFGEGSWLTVV.

The rearrangement links TRBV11-3 to TRBJ2-7; TRBD2 is a possible D gene (5 bases). This CDR3 comprises 13 residues. Germline values: CDR1 SGHNT, CDR2 YENEEA. The V end lost 5 bases, the J end lost 1 base, and 9 bases lay between the germline ends. The CDR3 spells CASSRRTSYEQYF. In nucleotides, the CDR3 is TGTGCCAGCAGCCGCCGGACTTCCTACGAGCAGTACTTC.

CDR3 residues: CASSQEYEVWGLPNTGELFF. The CDR3 bases are TGTGCCAGCAGCCAAGAGTACGAGGTCTGGGGGCTCCCGAACACCGGGGAGCTGTTTTTT. The chain links TRBV14 to TRBJ2-2; D is possibly TRBD1 (6 bases). The CDR3 runs to 20 residues. Germline V gene data show CDR1 as SGHDN and CDR2 as FVKESK. V was cut by 0 bases and J by 0 bases, with 20 bases left in between.

This clone occurred a few times. The J gene is TRBJ1-1, the V gene TRBV5-1; 10 positions agree with TRBD1. J was trimmed by 1 base and V by 4 bases; bases with no gene match: 13. There are 18 residues in the CDR3. Germline CDR1 is SGHRS and CDR2 is YFSETQ. This CDR3 reads CASSPQTGQGERNTEAFF. The DNA of the CDR3 is TGCGCCAGCAGCCCGCAAACCGGACAGGGGGAGAGGAACACTGAAGCTTTCTTT.

The chain recombines TRBV29-1 with TRBJ1-4; the D gene is possibly TRBD1 (6 bases). The ends were cut back, 4 bases at V and 8 bases at J, with 17 bases in the middle. CDR3 size: 14 residues. The germline V gene encodes CDR1 SQVTM and CDR2 ANQGSEA. The CDR3 loop reads CSVGGGQGWEKLFF. CDR3 DNA: TGCAGCGTTGGGGGGGGCCAGGGATGGGAAAAACTGTTTTTT.

Only one count was recorded for this clone. The chain carries TRBV6-5 and TRBJ1-2; 7 nucleotides line up with TRBD1. V shed 4 bases, J shed 3 bases, and the junction held 2 bases outside the gene matches. This CDR3 region has 13 residues. CDR1 and CDR2 from the germline V gene are MNHEY and SVGAGI. As DNA, the CDR3 is TGTGCCAGCAGTTTTGACAGGGACTATGGCTACACCTTC. This gives the protein CASSFDRDYGYTF.